This TCR beta chain was retrieved from a study of cytomegalovirus exposure and HLA in healthy donors. The PCR made use of 60 Vbeta and 13 Jbeta primers. Assay used: immunoSEQ multiplex PCR; TCRdb lists only in-frame clones, some missing. This table holds tens of thousands of clones, around three fifths found once. Trimming took 6 bases from V and 1 from J; bases not matched to a gene: 6. The CDR3 is made up of 16 amino acids. Germline CDR1 KGHSH, CDR2 LQKENI. This rearrangement joins TRBV18 to TRBJ1-1; 12 nucleotides align to TRBD1. Sequenced input: PBMCs. This sequence originates from a middle-aged woman in good health and CMV-seropositive. The CDR3 reads CASSEGTGGANTEAFF. CDR3 nucleotide sequence: TGTGCCAGCTCCGAGGGGACAGGGGGCGCGAACACTGAAGCTTTCTTT.